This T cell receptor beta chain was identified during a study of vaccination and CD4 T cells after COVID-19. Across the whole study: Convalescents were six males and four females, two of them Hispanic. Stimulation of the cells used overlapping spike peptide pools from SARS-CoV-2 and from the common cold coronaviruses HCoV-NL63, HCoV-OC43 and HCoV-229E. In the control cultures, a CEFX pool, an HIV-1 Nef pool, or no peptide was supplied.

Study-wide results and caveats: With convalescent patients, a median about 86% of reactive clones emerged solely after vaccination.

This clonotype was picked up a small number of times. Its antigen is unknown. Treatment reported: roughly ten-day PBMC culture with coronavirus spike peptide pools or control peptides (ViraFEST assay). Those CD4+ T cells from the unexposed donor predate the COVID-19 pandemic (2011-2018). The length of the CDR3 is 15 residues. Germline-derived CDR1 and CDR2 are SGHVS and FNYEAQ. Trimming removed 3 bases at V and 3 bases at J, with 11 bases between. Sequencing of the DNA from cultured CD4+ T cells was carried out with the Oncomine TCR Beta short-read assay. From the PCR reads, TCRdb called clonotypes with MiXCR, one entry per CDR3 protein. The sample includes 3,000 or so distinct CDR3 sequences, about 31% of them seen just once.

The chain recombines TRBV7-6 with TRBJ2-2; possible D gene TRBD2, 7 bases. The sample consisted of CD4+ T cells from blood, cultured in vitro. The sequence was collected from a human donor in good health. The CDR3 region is CASSFTGRDTGELFF. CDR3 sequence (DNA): TGTGCCAGCAGCTTTACAGGGAGGGACACCGGGGAGCTGTTTTTT.